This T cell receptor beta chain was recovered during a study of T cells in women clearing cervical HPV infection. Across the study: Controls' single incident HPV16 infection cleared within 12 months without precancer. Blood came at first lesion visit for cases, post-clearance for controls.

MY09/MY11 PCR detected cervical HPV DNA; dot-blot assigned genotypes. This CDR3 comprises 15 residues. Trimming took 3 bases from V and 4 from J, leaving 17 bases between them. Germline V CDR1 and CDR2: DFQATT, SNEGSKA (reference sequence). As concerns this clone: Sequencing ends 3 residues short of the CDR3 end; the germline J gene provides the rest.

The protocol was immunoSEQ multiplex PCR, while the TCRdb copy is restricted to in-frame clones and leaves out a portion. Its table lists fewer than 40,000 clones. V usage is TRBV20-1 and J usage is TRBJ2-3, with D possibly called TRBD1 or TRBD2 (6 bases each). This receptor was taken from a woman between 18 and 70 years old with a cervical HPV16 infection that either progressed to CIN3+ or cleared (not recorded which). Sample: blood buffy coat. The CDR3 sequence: CSARSQEGVADTQYF. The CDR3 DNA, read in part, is TGCAGTGCTAGGTCCCAGGAGGGGGTGGCAGATACG.